The sequence of this T cell receptor (beta chain) was determined in a study of blood T cells in healthy people across ages. General study points: What prevented conclusive comparison of naive and antigen-experienced cells was that PBMCs were unsorted.

Next came a second PCR, run for roughly 6 to 11 cycles, which used a sample-barcoded 5' primer along with a J-beta primer mix. Samples each returned at least 2.5 million CDR3-containing paired-end reads. One entry per CDR3 protein, called by TCRdb with MiXCR from the 5' RACE reads. The sample holds hundreds of thousands of distinct CDR3 sequences; 58% are singletons and the top ten take about 20%. As regards this clonotype: What it recognizes is unknown.

The amount of total RNA extracted per sample was at least 5 micrograms. The sample taken for sequencing was blood. The receptor was isolated from a man aged 25-45 years in good health.

CDR3 sequence: CASSLAWDSKQFF. The CDR3 DNA follows: TGTGCCAGCAGCTTAGCATGGGACAGTAAGCAGTTCTTC. The rearrangement uses TRBV7-2 and TRBJ2-1, with 7 bases matching TRBD1. The V gene end was trimmed by 0 bases and the J gene end by 11 bases; junction bases not matched to a gene: 4. This CDR3 spans 13 amino acids. Germline V lookup: CDR1 SGHTA, CDR2 FQGNSA. The whole variable domain, filled in from reference TRBV7-2 and TRBJ2-1, reads GAGVSQSPSNKVTEKGKDVELRCDPISGHTALYWYRQSLGQGLEFLIYFQGNSAPDKSGLPSDRFSAERTGGSVSTLTIQRTQQEDSAVYLCASSLAWDSKQFFGPGTRLTVL.